Below, one T cell receptor (beta chain) is given with its context. The method was immunoSEQ multiplex PCR; TCRdb's version includes in-frame clones alone and lacks a portion of them. The table records approximately 74,000 clones, roughly 98% of them present only once. Trimming shortened V by 7 bases and J by 6 bases, and 18 bases separated the two germline ends. The germline gives CDR1 LGHNT, CDR2 FRNRAP. The CDR3 is 14 residues long. This entry is derived from a study of technical replicates of blood from a few donors. The receptor was derived from a human donor in good health. Sequenced material: T cells isolated from PBMCs. This chain joins TRBV12-5 and TRBJ1-1; D is uncertain. The CDR3 DNA is TGTGCTAGTGTCTACCGGGGTAAGGTTGCTGAAGCTTTCTTT. Protein sequence: CASVYRGKVAEAFF.